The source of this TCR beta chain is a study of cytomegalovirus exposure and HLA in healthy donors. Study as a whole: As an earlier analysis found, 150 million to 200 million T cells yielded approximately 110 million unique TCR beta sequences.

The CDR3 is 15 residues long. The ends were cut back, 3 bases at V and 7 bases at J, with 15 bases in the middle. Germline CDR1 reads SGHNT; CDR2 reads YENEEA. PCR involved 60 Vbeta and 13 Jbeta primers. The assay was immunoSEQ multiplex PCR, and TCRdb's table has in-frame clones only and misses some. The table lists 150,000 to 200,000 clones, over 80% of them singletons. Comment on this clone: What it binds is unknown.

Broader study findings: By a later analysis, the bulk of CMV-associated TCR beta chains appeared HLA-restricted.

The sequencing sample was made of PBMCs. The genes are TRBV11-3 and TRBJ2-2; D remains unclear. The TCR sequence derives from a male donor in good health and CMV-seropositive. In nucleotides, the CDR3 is TGTGCCAGCAGCTTTACAAGTGGTTCTGGCGGGGAGCTGTTTTTT. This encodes CASSFTSGSGGELFF.